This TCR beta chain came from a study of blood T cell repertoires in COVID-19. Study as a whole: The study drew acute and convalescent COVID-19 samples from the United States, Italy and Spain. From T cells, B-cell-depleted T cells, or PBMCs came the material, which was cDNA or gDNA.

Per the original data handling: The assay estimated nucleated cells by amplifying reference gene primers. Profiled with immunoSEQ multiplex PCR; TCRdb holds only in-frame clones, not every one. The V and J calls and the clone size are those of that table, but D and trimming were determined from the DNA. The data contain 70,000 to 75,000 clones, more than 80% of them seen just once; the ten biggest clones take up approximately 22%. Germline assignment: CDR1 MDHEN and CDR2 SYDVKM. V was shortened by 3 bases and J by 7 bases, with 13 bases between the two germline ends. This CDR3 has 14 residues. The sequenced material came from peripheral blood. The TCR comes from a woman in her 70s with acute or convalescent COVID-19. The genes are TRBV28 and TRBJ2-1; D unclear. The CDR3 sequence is CASSLRPTSNEQFF. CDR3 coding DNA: TGTGCCAGCAGTTTGAGGCCTACCTCTAATGAGCAGTTCTTC.